The clone carrying this T cell receptor beta chain was counted ten times or more. The target antigen is unknown. The CDR3 is cut off 3 residues early in the read; its end comes from the germline J gene. This record comes from a study of T cell clonality in common variable immunodeficiency. Whole-study results and caveats: Shared TCRbeta clones were fewer between CVID subjects than controls. Links between repertoire features and CVID complications were heterogeneity-limited. Compared with healthy controls, CVID subjects showed increased TCRbeta clonality, mostly in about a third.

Control and CVID samples contributed equal amounts of genomic DNA. Measured with immunoSEQ multiplex PCR; TCRdb has only the in-frame clones, and not every one. The table lists 35,000 to 45,000 clones, with no singletons. Losses at the gene ends were 4 bases for V and 3 bases for J; bases not matched to a gene: 9. The germline gives CDR1 SGHVS, CDR2 FNYEAQ. The CDR3 spans 16 residues. Sequences were obtained from peripheral blood mononuclear cells. This TCR was recovered from a person aged 18 to 75 in good health. The chain couples TRBV7-6 to TRBJ1-5, with 7 bases that match TRBD1. This chain's CDR3 is CASSSGTAMANQPQHF. The CDR3 bases that were read are TGTGCCAGCAGCTCTGGGACAGCGATGGCCAATCAGCCC. The variable domain in full, completed from reference TRBV7-6 and TRBJ1-5, reads GAGVSQSPRYKVTKRGQDVALRCDPISGHVSLYWYRQALGQGPEFLTYFNYEAQQDKSGLPNDRFSAERPEGSISTLTIQRTEQRDSAMYRCASSSGTAMANQPQHFGDGTRLSIL.